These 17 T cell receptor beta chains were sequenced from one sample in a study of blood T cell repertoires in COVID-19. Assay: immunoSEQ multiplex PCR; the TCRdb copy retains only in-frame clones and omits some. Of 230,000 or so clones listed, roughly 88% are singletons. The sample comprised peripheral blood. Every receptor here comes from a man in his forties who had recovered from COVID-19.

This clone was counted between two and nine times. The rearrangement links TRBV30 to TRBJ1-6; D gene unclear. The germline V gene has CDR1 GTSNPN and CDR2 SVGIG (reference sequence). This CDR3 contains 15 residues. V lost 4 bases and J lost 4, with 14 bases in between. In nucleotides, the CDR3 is TGTGCCTGGACCCCCGGGTGGCGGTATAATTCACCCCTCCACTTT. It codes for CAWTPGWRYNSPLHF.

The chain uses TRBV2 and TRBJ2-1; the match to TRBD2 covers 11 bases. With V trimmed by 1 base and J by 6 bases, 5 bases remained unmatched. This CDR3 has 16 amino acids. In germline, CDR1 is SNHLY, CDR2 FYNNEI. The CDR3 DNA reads TGTGCCAGCAGTGAAGACGGGCTAGCGGGGGGCAATGAGCAGTTCTTC. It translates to CASSEDGLAGGNEQFF.

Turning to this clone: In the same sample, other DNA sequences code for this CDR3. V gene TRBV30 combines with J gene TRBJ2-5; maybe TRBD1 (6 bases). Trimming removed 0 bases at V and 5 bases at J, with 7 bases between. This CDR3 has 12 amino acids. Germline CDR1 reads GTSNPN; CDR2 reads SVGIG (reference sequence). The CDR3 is CAWSVQGETQYF. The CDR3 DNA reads TGTGCCTGGAGTGTACAGGGCGAGACCCAGTACTTC.

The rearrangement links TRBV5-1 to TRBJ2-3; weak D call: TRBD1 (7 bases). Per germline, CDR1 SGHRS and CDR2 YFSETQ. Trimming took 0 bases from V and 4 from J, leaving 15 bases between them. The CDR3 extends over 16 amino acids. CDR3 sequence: CASSLAPGGTADTQYF. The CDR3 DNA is TGCGCCAGCAGCTTGGCACCGGGCGGGACAGCAGATACGCAGTATTTT.

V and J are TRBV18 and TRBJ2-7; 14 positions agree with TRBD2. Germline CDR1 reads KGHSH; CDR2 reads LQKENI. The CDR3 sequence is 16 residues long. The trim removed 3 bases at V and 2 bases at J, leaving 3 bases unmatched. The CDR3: CASSPGLAGGTYEQYF. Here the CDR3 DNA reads TGTGCCAGCTCACCCGGACTAGCGGGGGGTACCTACGAGCAGTACTTC.

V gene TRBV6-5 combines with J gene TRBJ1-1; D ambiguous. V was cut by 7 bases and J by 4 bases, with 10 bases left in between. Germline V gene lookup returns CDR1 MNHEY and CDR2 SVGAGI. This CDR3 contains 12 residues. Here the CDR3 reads CASTGRSTEAFF. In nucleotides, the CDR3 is TGTGCCAGCACTGGTCGGAGCACTGAAGCTTTCTTT.

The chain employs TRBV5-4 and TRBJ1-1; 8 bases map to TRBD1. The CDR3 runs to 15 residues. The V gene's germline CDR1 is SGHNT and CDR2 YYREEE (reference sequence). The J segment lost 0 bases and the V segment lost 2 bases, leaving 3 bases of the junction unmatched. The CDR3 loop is CASSFGQGVNTEAFF. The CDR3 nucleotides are TGTGCCAGCAGCTTCGGACAGGGCGTGAACACTGAAGCTTTCTTT.

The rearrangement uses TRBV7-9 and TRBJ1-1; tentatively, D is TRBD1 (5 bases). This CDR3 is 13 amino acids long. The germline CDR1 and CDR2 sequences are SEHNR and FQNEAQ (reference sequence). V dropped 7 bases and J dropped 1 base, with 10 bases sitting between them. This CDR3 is CASTPTANTEAFF. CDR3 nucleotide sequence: TGTGCCAGCACCCCGACAGCGAACACTGAAGCTTTCTTT. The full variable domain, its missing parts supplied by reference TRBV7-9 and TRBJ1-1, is DTGVSQNPRHKITKRGQNVTFRCDPISEHNRLYWYRQTLGQGPEFLTYFQNEAQLEKSRLLSDRFSAERPKGSFSTLEIQRTEQGDSAMYLCASTPTANTEAFFGQGTRLTVV.

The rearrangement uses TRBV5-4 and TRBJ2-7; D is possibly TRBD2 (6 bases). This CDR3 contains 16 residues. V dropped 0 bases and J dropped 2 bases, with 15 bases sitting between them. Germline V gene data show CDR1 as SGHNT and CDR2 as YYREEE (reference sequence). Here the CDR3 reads CASSLVAGSSPYEQYF. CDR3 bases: TGTGCCAGCAGCTTGGTGGCGGGGAGCTCCCCCTACGAGCAGTACTTC.

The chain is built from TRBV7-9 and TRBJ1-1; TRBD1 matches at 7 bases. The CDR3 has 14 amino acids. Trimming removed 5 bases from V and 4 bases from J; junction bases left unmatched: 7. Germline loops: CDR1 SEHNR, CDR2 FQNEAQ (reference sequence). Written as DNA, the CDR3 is TGTGCCAGCAGCAAATACAGGGGCGGCACTGAAGCTTTCTTT. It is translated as CASSKYRGGTEAFF.

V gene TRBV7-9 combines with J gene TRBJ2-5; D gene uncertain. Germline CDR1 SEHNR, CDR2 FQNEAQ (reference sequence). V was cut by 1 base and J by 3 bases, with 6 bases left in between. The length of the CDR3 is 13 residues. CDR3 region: CASSLGAEETQYF. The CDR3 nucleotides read TGTGCCAGCAGCTTAGGGGCAGAAGAGACCCAGTACTTC.

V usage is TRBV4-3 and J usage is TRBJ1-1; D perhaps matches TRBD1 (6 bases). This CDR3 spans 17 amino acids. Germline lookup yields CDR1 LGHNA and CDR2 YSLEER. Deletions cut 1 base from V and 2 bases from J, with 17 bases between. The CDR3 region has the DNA TGCGCCAGCAGCCAAGGGGCAGGGGCTTTGGAAAACACTGAAGCTTTCTTT. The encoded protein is CASSQGAGALENTEAFF.

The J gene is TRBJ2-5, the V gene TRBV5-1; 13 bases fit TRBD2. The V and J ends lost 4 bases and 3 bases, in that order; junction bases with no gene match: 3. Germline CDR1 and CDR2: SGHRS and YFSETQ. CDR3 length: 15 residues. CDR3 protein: CASSEGLAGKETQYF. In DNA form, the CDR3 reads TGCGCCAGCAGCGAGGGACTAGCGGGAAAAGAGACCCAGTACTTC.

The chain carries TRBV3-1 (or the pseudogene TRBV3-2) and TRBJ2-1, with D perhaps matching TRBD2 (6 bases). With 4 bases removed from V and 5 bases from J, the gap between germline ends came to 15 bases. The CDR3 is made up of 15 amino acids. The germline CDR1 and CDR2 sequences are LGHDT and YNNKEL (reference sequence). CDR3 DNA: TGTGCCAGCAGCCTAGGACTATACCGCGACAATGAGCAGTTCTTC. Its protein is CASSLGLYRDNEQFF.

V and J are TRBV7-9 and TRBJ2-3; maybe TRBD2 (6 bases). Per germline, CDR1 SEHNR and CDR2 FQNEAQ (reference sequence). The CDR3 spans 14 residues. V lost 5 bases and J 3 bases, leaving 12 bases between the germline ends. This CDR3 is CASSPRDLTDTQYF. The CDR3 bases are TGTGCCAGCAGCCCTCGGGACTTAACAGATACGCAGTATTTT.

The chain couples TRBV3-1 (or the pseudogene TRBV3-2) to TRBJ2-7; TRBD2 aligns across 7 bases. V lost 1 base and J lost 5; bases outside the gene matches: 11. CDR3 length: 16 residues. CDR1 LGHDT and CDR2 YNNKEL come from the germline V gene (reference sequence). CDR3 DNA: TGTGCCAGCAGCCAAGGGGCGGGAGTATTTGGCCACGAGCAGTACTTC. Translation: CASSQGAGVFGHEQYF.

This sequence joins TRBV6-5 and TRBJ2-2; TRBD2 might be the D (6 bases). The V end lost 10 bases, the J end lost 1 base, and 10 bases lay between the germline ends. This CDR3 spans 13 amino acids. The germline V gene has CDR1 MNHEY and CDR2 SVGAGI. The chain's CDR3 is CATGGLNTGELFF. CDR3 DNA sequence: TGTGCCACCGGGGGACTGAACACCGGGGAGCTGTTTTTT.